The T cell receptor beta chain under discussion was sequenced for a study of Graves' ophthalmopathy and Graves' hyperthyroidism. The authors amplified TCR beta CDR3 regions from RNA transcripts. The first-round RT-PCR employed HTBI primers together with the Qiagen OneStep RT-PCR kit. A multiplex PCR was then performed as the second round. TCRdb re-called the multiplex PCR reads with MiXCR, one entry per CDR3 protein. The sample has 350,000 or so distinct CDR3 sequences, roughly 16% seen once. Excluded: other autoimmune disease, uncontrolled infection, pregnancy or lactation. The evidence that diagnosis relied on was clinical symptoms, serum thyroxine, TRAb, thyroid ultrasound and orbital computed tomography. PBMCs were isolated by Ficoll-Paque density gradient centrifugation, using more than 8.5 ml of fresh peripheral blood as the starting material. CDR1 and CDR2 from the germline V gene are SNHLY and FYNNEI. This CDR3 has 12 residues. Trimming took 7 bases from V and 4 from J; bases not matched to a gene: 2.

The origin of this receptor is an adult man with Graves' ophthalmopathy. The V and J genes are TRBV2 and TRBJ2-5; 8 bases are shared with TRBD1. Sequenced input: peripheral blood. For the CDR3, the DNA is TGTGCCAGCACCGGACAGGGAGAGACCCAGTACTTC. This encodes CASTGQGETQYF. Combining the CDR3 with reference TRBV2 and TRBJ2-5 gives the whole variable domain EPEVTQTPSHQVTQMGQEVILRCVPISNHLYFYWYRQILGQKVEFLVSFYNNEISEKSEIFDDQFSVERPDGSNFTLKIRSTKLEDSAMYFCASTGQGETQYFGPGTRLLVL.